Described below is a single T cell receptor beta chain sequence and its context. The antigen this receptor binds is unknown. Base qualities are not provided; no much larger clone lies one nucleotide away. Following the manufacturer's instructions, TCR beta CDR3 regions were amplified by multiplex PCR with the immunoSEQ immune profiling system. Sequencing was performed on an Illumina NextSeq system. Concerning the study's data processing: Sequence data were processed on the immunoSEQ Analyzer platform, and clonality was calculated as the square root of Simpson's index of productive rearrangements. Similarity in V and J usage was measured by Jensen-Shannon distance, and OLGA was used to compute CDR3 generation probabilities. The immuneACCESS database (August 2020) and VDJdb (December 2020) were searched for shared CDR3 sequences. TCRdb's version of the immuneACCESS table is confined to in-frame rearrangements and falls short of the full clone set. An unresolved V gene accounts for under half of the shortfall where checked; the remainder is of unknown origin. The V and J calls and clone size are taken from that table; D and trimming were inferred from the DNA. The sample has fewer than 30,000 clones on record, about 96% of them singletons. Roughly 2.5% of the sample is held by the ten biggest clonotypes.

The sample belongs to a study of monozygotic twins with cystic fibrosis (dated by TCRdb to the early 2020s). Regarding the research as a whole: Three micrograms of fragmented DNA went through approximately 16 PCR cycles to produce barcoded libraries. The study compared TCR beta repertoires within and between 16 monozygotic twin pairs with cystic fibrosis to assess genetic influence on V and J gene usage. Ten female and six male twin pairs, aged roughly 2.0 to 36.4 years (median about 10 years) and mostly children and adolescents, were included in the cohort. On the day of blood sampling, twins were ranked among 1,060 cohort participants for weight-for-height and for FEVPerc (FEV1 disease centile). Data for three of the twin pairs had previously been reported in another context.

The CDR3 holds 16 amino acids from the cysteine to the phenylalanine. CDR3 DNA only is kept here, 48 bases in frame from base 1. For CDR1 and CDR2, the germline V gene lists SNHLY and FYNNEI. Compared with germline, V lacks 2 bases and J lacks 6 bases; bases without a gene match: 6. Points the paper makes about the study in general: The cohort was small, and no association was found between shared CDR3 numbers and age, concordance or disease severity. Monozygotic CF twin pairs shared significantly more nucleotide-identical clonotypes within each pair than unrelated CF individuals shared with one another (P = 0.000026, Mann-Whitney). The greatest similarity to the co-twin was observed for V gene usage in 13 of 16 pairs and for J usage in 8 of 16 pairs, which suggested genetic constraints. Simpson clonality was found to be generally low (median approximately 0.009), suggesting a naive-dominated repertoire, although higher clonality was observed in the most severely affected patients.

The twin pairs came from the European Cystic Fibrosis Twin and Sibling Study Cohort, a cohort that recruited patients from over a hundred CF clinics across 14 European countries. Both zygosity and CFTR genotype were checked in-house, and zygosity was tested with multiplex PCR across nine short tandem repeat loci. Peripheral blood was sampled from each twin, and clinical parameters were recorded on the day of blood sampling. Phenol/chloroform extraction was used to isolate genomic DNA from peripheral blood cells, and the DNA was then kept in TE buffer at 4 degrees C. This clonotype was sampled from a girl aged 2 to 9 with cystic fibrosis. The chain uses TRBV2 and TRBJ2-2; the central 10 bases match TRBD2. Sequencing was done on a sample of blood. This receptor carries the CDR3 CASSEPLAGEAGELFF. In nucleotides, the sequence is TGTGCCAGCAGTGAACCCCTAGCGGGAGAGGCCGGGGAGCTGTTTTTT.